These 24 T cell receptor beta chains share one sample of origin, sequenced in a study of cytomegalovirus exposure and HLA in healthy donors. PCR involved 60 Vbeta and 13 Jbeta primers. The method was immunoSEQ multiplex PCR; TCRdb's version includes in-frame clones alone and lacks a portion of them. The repertoire consists of some 200,000 clones, with about 84% occurring once and the leading ten covering over 3.5%. Sequenced: PBMCs. Receptors originate from a man aged 45-65 years in good health and CMV-seronegative.

This sequence joins TRBV6-5 and TRBJ2-1; tentatively, D is TRBD1 (5 bases). The CDR3 totals 11 residues. V lost 10 bases, J lost 10 bases, and 14 bases lay in between. Per germline, CDR1 MNHEY and CDR2 SVGAGI. CDR3 in amino acids: CATSRTSEQFF. The CDR3 region has the DNA TGTGCCACCTCCAGGACAAGCGAGCAGTTCTTC.

This clone occurred once. V gene TRBV10-3 combines with J gene TRBJ2-3, with TRBD1 as a possible D gene (5 bases). This CDR3 is built from 11 residues. CDR1 and CDR2 from the germline V gene are ENHRY and SYGVKD. Trimming pared 8 bases from V and 6 bases from J, leaving 9 bases between. The CDR3 sequence is CAILAGDTQYF. The CDR3 DNA reads as TGTGCCATCTTAGCAGGGGATACGCAGTATTTT.

CDR3 in amino acids: CASRLQGFGEKLFF. DNA for the CDR3: TGTGCCAGCAGATTACAGGGGTTCGGTGAAAAACTGTTTTTT. This chain uses TRBV2 with TRBJ1-4, with 7 positions matching TRBD1. V lost 6 bases to trimming and J lost 7 bases; unmatched junction nucleotides: 8. Germline CDR1 is SNHLY and CDR2 is FYNNEI. The CDR3 covers 14 residues. Looking up the rest from reference TRBV2 and TRBJ1-4 gives the full variable domain: EPEVTQTPSHQVTQMGQEVILRCVPISNHLYFYWYRQILGQKVEFLVSFYNNEISEKSEIFDDQFSVERPDGSNFTLKIRSTKLEDSAMYFCASRLQGFGEKLFFGSGTQLSVL.

The chain has TRBV5-6 and TRBJ1-1; 7 positions match TRBD1. This CDR3 contains 14 residues. Looked up from germline, CDR1 is SGHDT and CDR2 is YYEEEE. The V gene end was trimmed by 5 bases and the J gene end by 6 bases; junction bases not matched to a gene: 10. The chain's CDR3 is CASRPGLGGPEAFF. The CDR3 DNA follows: TGTGCCAGCAGGCCGGGTCTAGGGGGCCCTGAAGCTTTCTTT.

Worth noting for this clone: Compared with germline, one end of the junction differs, possibly owing to a read error. This chain connects TRBV7-7 to TRBJ2-1, with TRBD1 matching 11 bases. The CDR3 runs to 15 residues. Germline V lookup: CDR1 SSHAT, CDR2 FNYEAQ (reference sequence). The CDR3 here is CASSKDRGQMNEQFF. The CDR3 region has the DNA TGTGCTAGCAGCAAGGACAGGGGGCAAATGAATGAGCAGTTCTTC. Variable domain in full (rest from reference TRBV7-7 and TRBJ2-1): GAGVSQSPRYKVTKRGQDVTLRCDPISSHATLYWYQQALGQGPEFLTYFNYEAQPDKSGLPSDRFSAERPEGSISTLTIQRTEQRDSAMYRCASSKDRGQMNEQFFGPGTRLTVL.

The genes are TRBV5-1 and TRBJ1-1, with 12 nucleotides matching TRBD1. Per the germline V gene, CDR1 is SGHRS and CDR2 is YFSETQ. CDR3 length equals 14 residues. V lost 4 bases and J lost 12; bases outside the gene matches: 10. CDR3 protein: CASSPGTGGDRTFF. DNA for the CDR3: TGCGCCAGCAGCCCCGGGACAGGGGGCGATAGAACTTTCTTT.

The chain has TRBV9 and TRBJ2-3; 8 bases line up with TRBD2. Per germline, CDR1 SGDLS and CDR2 YYNGEE. After removal of 4 bases from V and 0 bases from J, the junction contained 4 bases not matched to a gene. The CDR3 is 15 residues long. The CDR3 reads CASSHSGASTDTQYF. The CDR3 nucleotides read TGTGCCAGCAGCCATAGCGGGGCAAGCACAGATACGCAGTATTTT.

The V gene is TRBV11-2, the J gene TRBJ1-6; D is uncertain. Germline loops: CDR1 SGHAT, CDR2 FQNNGV. This CDR3 is built from 13 residues. The V and J ends lost 2 bases and 7 bases respectively, with 6 bases between them. The CDR3 sequence is CASSLSQNSPLHF. The CDR3 nucleotides read TGTGCCAGCAGCTTATCACAGAATTCACCCCTCCACTTT. Variable domain in full (rest from reference TRBV11-2 and TRBJ1-6): EAGVAQSPRYKIIEKRQSVAFWCNPISGHATLYWYQQILGQGPKLLIQFQNNGVVDDSQLPKDRFSAERLKGVDSTLKIQPAKLEDSAVYLCASSLSQNSPLHFGNGTRLTVT.

The chain is built from TRBV4-3 and TRBJ2-1; TRBD2 might be the D (6 bases). This CDR3 is built from 15 residues. V was clipped by 5 bases and J by 7 bases, with 18 bases between them. The germline V gene has CDR1 LGHNA and CDR2 YSLEER. The CDR3, as DNA: TGCGCCAGCAGCTCGGGACTCCAGAGGGGTAATGAGCAGTTCTTC. Translated, it gives CASSSGLQRGNEQFF.

This rearrangement joins TRBV7-2 to TRBJ1-5; weak D call: TRBD1 (6 bases). Germline CDR1 reads SGHTA; CDR2 reads FQGNSA. The CDR3 consists of 13 residues. Trimming left V 5 bases short and J 11 bases short, with 16 bases between. The CDR3 bases are TGTGCCAGCAGCACAGGCCGGGACATGGCCCAGCATTTT. Protein: CASSTGRDMAQHF.

V gene TRBV6-1 combines with J gene TRBJ2-5, with 14 bases that match TRBD2. V dropped 7 bases and J dropped 5; count of bases not matched to a gene: 6. Per germline, CDR1 MNHNS and CDR2 SASEGT. The CDR3 runs 15 residues. In nucleotides, the CDR3 is TGTGCCAGCACTGGGACTAGCGGGGGTGGGGAGACCCAGTACTTC. As protein: CASTGTSGGGETQYF.

The V gene is TRBV27, the J gene TRBJ2-3; a possible D gene is TRBD1 (8 bases). Germline lookup yields CDR1 MNHEY and CDR2 SMNVEV (reference sequence). CDR3 size: 19 residues. With 6 bases removed from V and 2 bases from J, the gap between germline ends came to 27 bases. Written as DNA, the CDR3 is TGTGCCAGCAGAGGGGGGGGACCAGGGGGCCCTTCCTTCACAGATACGCAGTATTTT. Translating it yields CASRGGGPGGPSFTDTQYF.

The chain is built from TRBV7-9 and TRBJ2-1, with D tentatively TRBD2 (5 bases). With 2 bases removed from V and 0 bases from J, the gap between germline ends came to 11 bases. Germline V CDR1 and CDR2: SEHNR, FQNEAQ (reference sequence). This CDR3 comprises 16 residues. DNA of the CDR3: TGTGCCAGCAGCTTACATCCGGGGATCTCCTACAATGAGCAGTTCTTC. Encoded protein: CASSLHPGISYNEQFF.

The chain carries TRBV10-1 and TRBJ2-7, with 8 bases identical to TRBD2. CDR1 WNHNN and CDR2 SYGVQD come from the germline V gene (reference sequence). The CDR3 consists of 13 residues. The V segment lost 5 bases and the J segment 3 bases; nucleotides outside the gene matches: 3. This CDR3 reads CASSTGTSYEQYF. CDR3 bases: TGCGCCAGCAGTACCGGGACTAGCTACGAGCAGTACTTC.

The J gene is TRBJ2-7, the V gene TRBV19; D call uncertain. V lost 3 bases and J 3 bases, leaving 9 bases between the germline ends. The V gene's germline CDR1 is LNHDA and CDR2 SQIVND (reference sequence). This CDR3 region has 13 residues. CDR3: CASSIYIRYEQYF. As DNA, the CDR3 is TGTGCCAGTAGTATTTACATTCGCTACGAGCAGTACTTC.

The chain joins TRBV15 to TRBJ2-5; 11 positions agree with TRBD1. CDR1 is LNHNV, CDR2 YYDKDF, per germline (reference sequence). This CDR3 has 16 residues. J was trimmed by 5 bases and V by 5 bases; bases with no gene match: 10. The CDR3 here is CATSFRTGGGIETQYF. The CDR3 DNA is TGTGCCACCAGCTTCAGGACAGGGGGCGGGATTGAGACCCAGTACTTC.

CDR3 region: CASSRDAGGGGYTF. The CDR3 bases are TGTGCCAGCAGTCGAGACGCGGGGGGCGGTGGCTACACCTTC. V and J are TRBV27 and TRBJ1-2, with D possibly TRBD1 on 6 matching bases. The CDR3 consists of 14 residues. Trimming took 5 bases from V and 7 from J, leaving 17 bases between them. Germline V CDR1 and CDR2: MNHEY, SMNVEV (reference sequence).

The chain links TRBV9 to TRBJ2-7; 8 nucleotides align to TRBD2. Trimming took 6 bases from V and 7 from J; bases not matched to a gene: 9. Germline V gene lookup returns CDR1 SGDLS and CDR2 YYNGEE. The CDR3 sequence is 13 residues long. CDR3 loop: CASNLAGTEEQYF. CDR3 coding DNA: TGTGCCAGCAACTTAGCGGGAACGGAGGAGCAGTACTTC.

The V call is TRBV7-2, the J call TRBJ2-4, with D maybe TRBD2 (5 bases). CDR1 is SGHTA and CDR2 is FQGNSA in the germline V gene. The CDR3 has 14 residues. Trimming left V 3 bases short and J 6 bases short, with 12 bases between. The CDR3 DNA reads as TGTGCCAGCAGCTTGGTGGGGAGCGGAAACATTCAGTACTTC. Its translation is CASSLVGSGNIQYF. The variable domain in full, with the rest retrieved from reference TRBV7-2 and TRBJ2-4, is GAGVSQSPSNKVTEKGKDVELRCDPISGHTALYWYRQSLGQGLEFLIYFQGNSAPDKSGLPSDRFSAERTGGSVSTLTIQRTQQEDSAVYLCASSLVGSGNIQYFGAGTRLSVL.

The J gene is TRBJ1-1, the V gene TRBV12-5; TRBD1 is a possible D gene (6 bases). The CDR3 contains 12 residues. V was pared by 7 bases and J by 6 bases, with 12 bases between. CDR1 and CDR2 from the germline V gene are LGHNT and FRNRAP. The CDR3 reads CASAQGGAEAFF. In nucleotides, the CDR3 is TGTGCTAGTGCCCAAGGGGGGGCTGAAGCTTTCTTT.

This clone was recorded once. The J gene is TRBJ2-2, the V gene TRBV6-1, with 9 positions matching TRBD1. With 10 bases clipped from V and 7 bases from J, the junction kept 7 bases outside the gene matches. Germline V lookup: CDR1 MNHNS, CDR2 SASEGT. The CDR3 totals 13 residues. CDR3 DNA sequence: TGTGCCACCAGGGGACAGGGCGGCGGGGAGCTGTTTTTT. Translation gives CATRGQGGGELFF.

Here the CDR3 DNA reads TGTGCCAGCAGCTACCGCGGGGGGGCCTACACCGGGGAGCTGTTTTTT. Protein: CASSYRGGAYTGELFF. The V call is TRBV7-2, the J call TRBJ2-2; TRBD2 agrees at 9 bases. The CDR3 length is 16 residues. V shed 4 bases, J shed 3 bases, and the junction held 6 bases outside the gene matches. Germline assignment: CDR1 SGHTA and CDR2 FQGNSA.

The rearrangement links TRBV4-1 to TRBJ2-5; no firm D call. The ends were cut back, 1 base at V and 4 bases at J, with 4 bases in the middle. Germline V gene sequence: CDR1 MGHRA, CDR2 YSYEKL. This CDR3 is 12 amino acids long. The CDR3 spells CASSQGGETQYF. The CDR3 nucleotides are TGCGCCAGCAGCCAAGGCGGAGAGACCCAGTACTTC.

The chain is built from TRBV7-9 and TRBJ2-7, with 11 positions matching TRBD1. V trimming: 7 bases; J trimming: 7 bases; junction bases outside the gene matches: 9. The V gene's germline CDR1 is SEHNR and CDR2 FQNEAQ (reference sequence). The CDR3 length is 14 residues. The CDR3 sequence is CASIPPGTGGEQYF. The CDR3 DNA reads TGTGCCAGCATCCCCCCCGGGACAGGGGGAGAGCAGTACTTC. Full variable domain (remainder filled in from reference TRBV7-9 and TRBJ2-7): DTGVSQNPRHKITKRGQNVTFRCDPISEHNRLYWYRQTLGQGPEFLTYFQNEAQLEKSRLLSDRFSAERPKGSFSTLEIQRTEQGDSAMYLCASIPPGTGGEQYFGPGTRLTVT.